This T cell receptor (beta chain) comes out of a study of T cells in tuberculosis. Study overall: T cells were selected with CD1B tetramers loaded with glucose monomycolate.

This sample's time point: new active TB diagnosis, blood taken before or within 7 days of starting treatment. Repertoires were generated with immunoSEQ multiplex PCR, while TCRdb's copy carries only in-frame clones and drops some. The sample consists of roughly 34,000 clones, roughly 83% of them appearing once. V shed 1 base, J shed 8 bases, and the junction held 9 bases outside the gene matches. Per germline, CDR1 SGHRS and CDR2 YFSETQ. The CDR3 totals 15 residues. The origin of this receptor is an adult with tuberculosis. The V and J genes are TRBV5-1 and TRBJ2-1, with 7 positions matching TRBD2. The sequences come from PBMCs, collected at tuberculosis diagnosis. This chain's CDR3 is CASSLQQRGVDEQFF. CDR3 nucleotide sequence: TGCGCCAGCAGCTTGCAGCAGCGGGGCGTCGATGAGCAGTTCTTC.